This entry lists 7 T cell receptor beta chains sequenced from one sample in a study of STAT5B mutations in CD4+ large granular lymphocyte leukemia (dated by TCRdb to between 2021 and 2024). The library was built by means of the immunoSEQ multiplex PCR assay. Held by TCRdb, this immuneACCESS table contains in-frame sequences only and omits some clones. Under half of the omission traces to an unresolved V gene where checked; the cause of the rest is unknown. The sample contains tens of thousands of clones, around nine tenths of them found a single time. The ten largest clonotypes hold 3.4% of the sample. Source material: CD4+ T cells from blood buffy coats. These receptors were taken from a human donor in good health.

The chain links TRBV28 to TRBJ1-6, with a possible D match to TRBD1 (5 bases). The germline V gene encodes CDR1 MDHEN and CDR2 SYDVKM. This CDR3 spans 15 amino acids. V was shortened by 1 base and J by 7 bases, with 11 bases between the two germline ends. The CDR3 region has the DNA TGTGCCAGCAGTTTATTCGGACACGGGAATTCACCCCTCCACTTT. This codes for CASSLFGHGNSPLHF.

The rearrangement joins TRBV10-3 to TRBJ1-5; D ambiguous. Per germline, CDR1 ENHRY and CDR2 SYGVKD. V lost 2 bases to trimming and J lost 9 bases, with 17 bases between them. CDR3 length equals 15 residues. CDR3 in amino acids: CAISEGGTSPWPQHF. In DNA, the CDR3 is TGTGCCATCAGTGAGGGCGGCACCTCCCCATGGCCCCAGCATTTT.

This rearrangement joins TRBV10-1 to TRBJ1-1, with 9 nucleotides matching TRBD1. V was pared by 10 bases and J by 4 bases, with 13 bases of the junction left unmatched. CDR1 is WNHNN and CDR2 is SYGVQD in the germline V gene (reference sequence). The CDR3 runs to 15 residues. CDR3 nucleotides: TGCGCCACCCTTGAGGGTGGGACAGGGACCACTGAAGCTTTCTTT. This codes for CATLEGGTGTTEAFF.

The V gene is TRBV4-2, the J gene TRBJ2-3; TRBD2 matches 13 bases. The CDR3 has 15 residues. Germline assignment: CDR1 LGHNA and CDR2 YNFKEQ. Trimming at V came to 3 bases and at J to 6 bases, leaving 3 bases not matched to a gene. The DNA for the CDR3 is TGTGCCAGCAGCCAGGCGGGACTAGCGGGGGATACGCAGTATTTT. Amino acids: CASSQAGLAGDTQYF.

This clone turned up a few times. The genes are TRBV15 and TRBJ2-7; TRBD2 matches 9 bases. The CDR3 is 14 residues long. Germline CDR1 and CDR2: LNHNV and YYDKDF (reference sequence). J was trimmed by 6 bases and V by 3 bases; bases with no gene match: 6. CDR3 loop: CATSRGGRAGEQYF. CDR3 nucleotides: TGTGCCACCAGCAGGGGCGGGAGGGCCGGCGAGCAGTACTTC.

This chain uses TRBV5-6 with TRBJ2-7; tentative D call: TRBD2 (5 bases). V lost 1 base to trimming and J lost 0 bases, with 14 bases between them. The CDR3 sequence is 16 residues long. CDR1 is SGHDT and CDR2 is YYEEEE in the germline V gene. DNA of the CDR3: TGTGCCAGCAGCTTGAGCGGAAAGAGCTTCTCCTACGAGCAGTACTTC. Translation: CASSLSGKSFSYEQYF.

The rearrangement joins TRBV27 to TRBJ1-5, with 7 bases identical to TRBD1. Trimming removed 6 bases from V and 0 bases from J; junction bases left unmatched: 5. Germline CDR1 and CDR2: MNHEY and SMNVEV (reference sequence). This CDR3 has 15 residues. The CDR3 sequence is CASRPGQVSNQPQHF. The CDR3 coding sequence is TGTGCCAGCAGACCCGGACAGGTTAGCAATCAGCCCCAGCATTTT.